This is a list of T cell receptor beta chains from one sample in a study of blood T cells in healthy people across ages. Each CDR3 protein gets one entry after TCRdb re-called the 5' RACE reads with MiXCR. The repertoire holds 600,000 to 850,000 distinct CDR3 sequences, around a quarter seen once, with more than 8.5% in the top ten. These same data were also listed under a study on T cells of mothers and their children.

Sequences were obtained from blood. Receptor source: a boy between 10 and 17 years old in good health. CDR3s include the opening cysteine and the closing phenylalanine or tryptophan. D genes are given only for firm matches. The size field is filled for only some rows; it gives once, few, many or a size class.

clone size	D gene	J gene	V gene	CDR3 protein	CDR3 DNA
-	-	TRBJ2-7	TRBV27	CASSSIRGRTYEQYF	TGTGCCAGCAGTTCTATCCGAGGACGGACCTACGAGCAGTACTTC
-	-	TRBJ2-5	TRBV20-1	CSARSVGSGGMETQYF	TGCAGTGCTAGATCTGTGGGGTCTGGCGGGATGGAGACCCAGTACTTC
-	-	TRBJ2-7	TRBV6-6	CASSSSPYEQYF	TGTGCCAGCAGTTCTTCTCCCTACGAGCAGTACTTC
-	-	TRBJ2-5	TRBV7-9	CASSSKLVQETQYF	TGTGCCAGCAGCTCGAAGCTCGTACAAGAGACCCAGTACTTC
many	-	TRBJ2-7	TRBV7-9	CASSSGLYEQYF	TGTGCCAGCAGCTCCGGTTTGTACGAGCAGTACTTC
few	TRBD2	TRBJ2-7	TRBV20-1	CSANSPSGSSYEQYF	TGCAGTGCTAATTCCCCCAGCGGGAGCTCCTACGAGCAGTACTTC
few	TRBD2	TRBJ2-1	TRBV6-5	CASSYEREGRNEQFF	TGTGCCAGCAGTTATGAGCGGGAGGGACGGAATGAGCAGTTCTTC
-	-	TRBJ2-7	TRBV12-3/TRBV12-4	CASSLSERSYEQYF	TGTGCCAGCAGTTTGAGCGAGCGTTCCTACGAGCAGTACTTC
-	-	TRBJ1-2	TRBV6-4	CAVTPPSGGYTF	TGTGCCGTCACGCCACCCTCGGGAGGCTACACCTTC
-	-	TRBJ1-1	TRBV2	CASSTSRVRTEAFF	TGTGCCAGCAGTACCTCGAGGGTGCGCACTGAAGCTTTCTTT
-	TRBD1	TRBJ1-4	TRBV4-2	CASSQDRRGRDLNEKLFF	TGTGCCAGCAGCCAAGATCGAAGGGGGCGAGATTTGAATGAAAAACTGTTTTTT